This TCR beta chain was documented in a study of technical replicates of blood from a handful of donors. CDR1 is SGHRS and CDR2 is YFSETQ in the germline V gene. Deletions cut 0 bases from V and 5 bases from J, with 9 bases between. CDR3 length: 14 amino acids. Assay used: immunoSEQ multiplex PCR; TCRdb lists only in-frame clones, some missing. The sample contains 75,000 to 95,000 clones, 95% of which appear only once. The chain links TRBV5-1 to TRBJ2-1; weak D call: TRBD2 (5 bases). The sequencing input was T cells isolated from PBMCs. The sequence came from a human donor in good health. This CDR3 is CASSLALANNEQFF. Written as DNA, the CDR3 is TGCGCCAGCAGCTTGGCCCTAGCCAACAATGAGCAGTTCTTC.